This T cell receptor (beta chain) is drawn from a study of Tregs in tolerant kidney transplant recipients. In regard to this clone: Its antigen remains unknown.

Only in-frame clones appear in the TCRdb table, and some are missing; sequencing was by immunoSEQ multiplex PCR. Among 45,000 or so clones, roughly nine tenths were seen once, and the ten largest hold around a sixth. This CDR3 is 15 amino acids long. V lost 1 base and J 1 base, leaving 10 bases between the germline ends. Germline CDR1 reads SEHNR; CDR2 reads FQNEAQ (reference sequence). The nonmyeloablative bone marrow transplants came from related graft donors, with transient mixed chimerism. Unstimulated regulatory T cells (CD4+CD25+CD127-), CD4+CD25- non-regulatory cells, CD4 and CD8 cells were FACS-sorted from thawed PBMCs. Study findings and constraints: Some patients' samples used different primers over time, so nucleotide sequences weren't comparable.

The chain carries TRBV7-9 and TRBJ2-5; D is possibly TRBD1 (6 bases). This TCR was sampled from a human patient who received a combined kidney and bone marrow transplant. Part of the T cell pool may stem from the graft donor. The source material was CD8+ T cells from blood (PBMCs), sampled 12 months after the transplant. Written as DNA, the CDR3 is TGTGCCAGCAGCTTAGATTGGACAGTCCAAGAGACCCAGTACTTC. It codes for CASSLDWTVQETQYF.